Shown below are 7 T cell receptor beta chains from a single sample sequenced in a study of T cells in Graves' hyperthyroidism and ophthalmopathy. Amplification yielded TCR beta CDR3 regions, with RNA transcripts as the source. A first-round RT-PCR of the TCR CDR3 used the HTBI primer set. Using its own MiXCR run on the multiplex PCR reads, TCRdb lists one record per CDR3 protein. The table lists fewer than 250,000 distinct CDR3 sequences, about 25% of them singletons, with roughly 35% in the top ten. Material: blood. These receptor sequences come from a woman in her forties with Graves' ophthalmopathy.

The table lists this clonotype with many counts. This chain links TRBV6-2 or TRBV6-3 with TRBJ2-5; D gene ambiguous. Deletions cut 2 bases from V and 5 bases from J, with 3 bases between. Germline-derived CDR1 and CDR2 are MNHEY and SVGEGT. The CDR3 extends over 11 amino acids. In nucleotides, the CDR3 is TGTGCCAGCAGTTACGACGAGACCCAGTACTTC. Translated: CASSYDETQYF.

The chain has TRBV7-2 and TRBJ2-5; tentative D call: TRBD2 (5 bases). The CDR3 is 14 residues long. The V gene lost 3 bases and the J gene lost 6 bases, with 14 bases spanning the gap. Germline loops: CDR1 SGHTA, CDR2 FQGNSA. The CDR3 DNA follows: TGTGCCAGCAGCTTCGACGGGGTTTCTCAGACCCAGTACTTC. Translated, it gives CASSFDGVSQTQYF.

This clonotype has ten or more counts. This chain uses TRBV11-2 with TRBJ1-6, with D uncertain. CDR3 length: 15 amino acids. V lost 0 bases to trimming and J lost 1 base, with 4 bases between them. From germline, CDR1 is SGHAT and CDR2 FQNNGV. The CDR3 bases are TGTGCCAGCAGCTTAGAGGGGTCCTATAATTCACCCCTCCACTTT. Its protein is CASSLEGSYNSPLHF.

Many counts were recorded for this clonotype. The chain employs TRBV20-1 and TRBJ2-7; 10 positions match TRBD2. J lost 3 bases, V lost 3 bases, and 5 bases had no gene match. This CDR3 has 14 amino acids. Germline V gene sequence: CDR1 DFQATT, CDR2 SNEGSKA (reference sequence). This chain's CDR3 is CSASASGRVYEQYF. The CDR3 nucleotides read TGCAGTGCTAGTGCCAGCGGGAGGGTCTACGAGCAGTACTTC.

This clonotype was observed many times. This rearrangement joins TRBV20-1 to TRBJ1-2; a weak D match, TRBD1 (5 bases). V was clipped by 2 bases and J by 5 bases, with 15 bases between them. This CDR3 has 14 amino acids. Germline loops: CDR1 DFQATT, CDR2 SNEGSKA (reference sequence). CDR3 coding DNA: TGCAGTGCTAGAAGGCTACGGGGGTTTTATGGCTACACCTTC. It codes for CSARRLRGFYGYTF.

The chain carries TRBV7-2 and TRBJ2-5; the D is unclear. With 5 bases removed from V and 1 base from J, the gap between germline ends came to 14 bases. From germline, CDR1 is SGHTA and CDR2 FQGNSA. The CDR3 is made up of 15 amino acids. The CDR3 bases are TGTGCCAGCAGCAGAGTCGGTGGTTTCCAAGAGACCCAGTACTTC. This sequence encodes CASSRVGGFQETQYF.

Of note for this clonotype: It may be a read error: a sequence one base away is much more abundant. The genes are TRBV20-1 and TRBJ2-5; D not certain. Trimming shortened V by 0 bases and J by 7 bases, and 21 bases separated the two germline ends. Germline CDR1 reads DFQATT; CDR2 reads SNEGSKA (reference sequence). CDR3 size: 16 residues. The CDR3 region is CSARDTGGPGRGTQYF. The CDR3 bases are TGCAGTGCTAGAGATACCGGCGGCCCCGGAAGAGGGACCCAGTACTTC.